The rows below give T cell receptor beta chains drawn from one sample of a study of blood T cell repertoires in COVID-19. Repertoires were generated with immunoSEQ multiplex PCR, while TCRdb's copy carries only in-frame clones and drops some. The sample holds approximately 77,000 clones, 60% to 80% seen once. Input material: peripheral blood. The receptors here all came from a man aged 70-80 years with active or convalescent COVID-19. The CDR3 runs from the conserved cysteine through the conserved F or W. Fields, in order: CDR3 length, D gene, clone size, J gene, V gene, CDR3 protein, CDR3 DNA. The D gene is left open where the match is weak. Size is stated for part of the rows, as once, few or many counts, or as a class when the clone is expanded.

length: 13; D: -; size: -; J: TRBJ1-5; V: TRBV2; CDR3: CASGGTTNQPQHF; DNA: TGTGCCAGCGGGGGGACTACCAATCAGCCCCAGCATTTT
length: 13; D: -; size: -; J: TRBJ2-7; V: TRBV6-1; CDR3: CASSEPSRDEQYF; DNA: TGTGCCAGCAGTGAGCCATCGCGGGACGAGCAGTACTTC
length: 17; D: TRBD1; size: few; J: TRBJ1-5; V: TRBV4-1; CDR3: CASSETGTRWSNQPQHF; DNA: TGCGCCAGCAGCGAGACAGGGACGCGGTGGAGCAATCAGCCCCAGCATTTT
length: 14; D: -; size: -; J: TRBJ1-3; V: TRBV5-1; CDR3: CASSSQGPGNTIYF; DNA: TGCGCCAGCAGCTCCCAGGGCCCTGGAAACACCATATATTTT
length: 16; D: TRBD1; size: -; J: TRBJ2-3; V: TRBV6-6; CDR3: CASNRRDRPTPDTQYF; DNA: TGTGCCAGCAATAGGCGGGACAGGCCCACCCCAGATACGCAGTATTTT
length: 13; D: -; size: -; J: TRBJ1-5; V: TRBV18; CDR3: CASSRGMAWSQHF; DNA: TGTGCCAGCTCAAGGGGTATGGCTTGGTCCCAGCATTTT
length: 16; D: TRBD2; size: -; J: TRBJ2-2; V: TRBV7-3; CDR3: CASSRLAGENTGELFF; DNA: TGTGCCAGCAGCCGGCTGGCGGGGGAGAACACCGGGGAGCTGTTTTTT
length: 16; D: -; size: -; J: TRBJ1-6; V: TRBV3-1/TRBV3-2; CDR3: CASSQDRTAELGPLHF; DNA: TGTGCCAGCAGCCAAGATCGAACAGCCGAGTTGGGCCCCCTCCACTTT
length: 14; D: TRBD1; size: -; J: TRBJ2-1; V: TRBV5-1; CDR3: CATSLIAGGDEQFF; DNA: TGCGCCACCTCCCTTATCGCAGGGGGCGATGAGCAGTTCTTC
length: 14; D: TRBD1; size: many; J: TRBJ1-6; V: TRBV11-3; CDR3: CASRDRGYGSPLHF; DNA: TGTGCCAGCAGGGACAGGGGGTACGGTTCACCCCTCCACTTT
length: 16; D: -; size: few; J: TRBJ2-4; V: TRBV7-9; CDR3: CATLDPAVLAKNIQYF; DNA: TGTGCCACCTTAGACCCAGCGGTACTAGCCAAAAACATTCAGTACTTC
length: 13; D: -; size: -; J: TRBJ1-2; V: TRBV28; CDR3: CASSPAGKHGYTF; DNA: TGTGCCAGCAGCCCGGCAGGAAAGCATGGCTACACCTTC
length: 12; D: TRBD2; size: -; J: TRBJ2-5; V: TRBV28; CDR3: CASKLAGETQYF; DNA: TGTGCCAGCAAACTAGCGGGGGAGACCCAGTACTTC
length: 18; D: TRBD1; size: -; J: TRBJ1-5; V: TRBV19; CDR3: CASSISRQDRGQGQPQHF; DNA: TGTGCCAGTAGTATCTCGAGACAGGACAGGGGGCAAGGTCAGCCCCAGCATTTT
length: 12; D: TRBD1; size: -; J: TRBJ2-5; V: TRBV2; CDR3: CARGTEQETQYF; DNA: TGTGCCAGAGGGACAGAGCAAGAGACCCAGTACTTC
length: 13; D: -; size: -; J: TRBJ1-2; V: TRBV6-1; CDR3: CASSERGGYGYTF; DNA: TGTGCCAGCAGTGAGCGGGGGGGGTATGGCTACACCTTC
length: 14; D: TRBD1; size: -; J: TRBJ1-4; V: TRBV30; CDR3: CAWSTGTVNEKLFF; DNA: TGTGCCTGGAGTACCGGGACAGTCAATGAAAAACTGTTTTTT
length: 15; D: TRBD1; size: -; J: TRBJ1-4; V: TRBV5-1; CDR3: CASAPGGTGEQKLFF; DNA: TGCGCCAGCGCCCCGGGGGGGACAGGGGAGCAAAAACTGTTTTTT
length: 15; D: TRBD1; size: -; J: TRBJ1-2; V: TRBV6-5; CDR3: CASSSGQGKNYGYTF; DNA: TGTGCCAGCAGTTCCGGACAGGGGAAGAACTATGGCTACACCTTC
length: 15; D: TRBD1; size: -; J: TRBJ1-5; V: TRBV28; CDR3: CASISGQGSNQPQHF; DNA: TGTGCCAGCATCTCGGGACAGGGGTCGAATCAGCCCCAGCATTTT
length: 13; D: -; size: -; J: TRBJ2-1; V: TRBV6-5; CDR3: CASTGNTREEQFF; DNA: TGTGCCAGCACAGGGAACACAAGAGAGGAGCAGTTCTTC
length: 17; D: -; size: -; J: TRBJ1-1; V: TRBV27; CDR3: CASSFKGVGDLNTEAFF; DNA: TGTGCCAGCAGTTTTAAGGGGGTGGGGGATTTGAACACTGAAGCTTTCTTT
length: 13; D: -; size: -; J: TRBJ2-5; V: TRBV10-1; CDR3: CASSEGIQETQYF; DNA: TGCGCCAGCAGTGAGGGCATCCAAGAGACCCAGTACTTC
length: 14; D: TRBD1; size: -; J: TRBJ2-2; V: TRBV6-5; CDR3: CASHRRQGSGELFF; DNA: TGTGCCAGTCACCGTCGACAGGGAAGCGGGGAGCTGTTTTTT
length: 12; D: -; size: -; J: TRBJ1-5; V: TRBV3-1/TRBV3-2; CDR3: CASSQARQPQHF; DNA: TGTGCCAGCAGCCAAGCTCGTCAGCCCCAGCATTTT
length: 14; D: TRBD1; size: -; J: TRBJ2-2; V: TRBV4-1; CDR3: CASSQTGGDGELFF; DNA: TGCGCCAGCAGCCAAACAGGGGGCGACGGGGAGCTGTTTTTT
length: 13; D: -; size: -; J: TRBJ1-1; V: TRBV14; CDR3: CASSLQANTEAFF; DNA: TGTGCCAGCAGCCTACAGGCCAACACTGAAGCTTTCTTT
length: 14; D: -; size: few; J: TRBJ1-4; V: TRBV19; CDR3: CASGPRGTNEKLFF; DNA: TGTGCCAGTGGCCCCAGGGGAACTAATGAAAAACTGTTTTTT
length: 11; D: -; size: -; J: TRBJ1-4; V: TRBV20-1; CDR3: CGGQHNEKLFF; DNA: TGCGGCGGGCAGCATAATGAAAAACTGTTTTTT
length: 17; D: -; size: once; J: TRBJ2-3; V: TRBV24-1; CDR3: CATSDPGSGSGTDTQYF; DNA: TGTGCCACCAGTGACCCTGGGTCAGGGTCGGGCACAGATACGCAGTATTTT
length: 14; D: TRBD2; size: -; J: TRBJ2-7; V: TRBV10-3; CDR3: CAIGGTSATYEQYF; DNA: TGTGCCATCGGAGGGACTAGCGCTACCTACGAGCAGTACTTC
length: 15; D: TRBD1; size: -; J: TRBJ1-6; V: TRBV6-5; CDR3: CASSGQGNNNSPLHF; DNA: TGTGCCAGCTCCGGACAGGGCAACAATAATTCACCCCTCCACTTT
length: 14; D: -; size: -; J: TRBJ1-4; V: TRBV19; CDR3: CASSMSLLGEKLFF; DNA: TGTGCCAGTAGTATGAGCCTACTAGGTGAAAAACTGTTTTTT
length: 15; D: TRBD2; size: -; J: TRBJ2-7; V: TRBV3-1/TRBV3-2; CDR3: CASSQGGLGAYEQYF; DNA: TGTGCCAGCAGCCAAGGAGGACTAGGAGCCTACGAGCAGTACTTC
length: 16; D: TRBD1; size: -; J: TRBJ1-2; V: TRBV4-1; CDR3: CASSLGQGYSSYGYTF; DNA: TGCGCCAGCAGCCTAGGACAGGGTTACTCCTCCTATGGCTACACCTTC
length: 16; D: -; size: -; J: TRBJ2-4; V: TRBV5-1; CDR3: CASSLEPGMNKNIQYF; DNA: TGCGCCAGCAGCTTGGAGCCGGGAATGAACAAAAACATTCAGTACTTC
length: 12; D: -; size: -; J: TRBJ1-2; V: TRBV29-1; CDR3: CSVSHGNYGYTF; DNA: TGCAGCGTTAGCCACGGTAACTATGGCTACACCTTC
length: 16; D: TRBD1; size: once; J: TRBJ2-5; V: TRBV9; CDR3: CASSHGTGSGGETQYF; DNA: TGTGCCAGCAGCCACGGGACAGGGTCGGGCGGCGAGACCCAGTACTTC
length: 16; D: TRBD1; size: few; J: TRBJ1-6; V: TRBV6-5; CDR3: CASSLQGGSYNSPLHF; DNA: TGTGCCAGCAGTTTACAGGGGGGCTCCTATAATTCACCCCTCCACTTT
length: 15; D: -; size: few; J: TRBJ1-5; V: TRBV28; CDR3: CASVVGMARSRPQHF; DNA: TGTGCCAGCGTCGTCGGAATGGCCCGTAGCCGGCCCCAGCATTTT
length: 16; D: TRBD1; size: -; J: TRBJ2-2; V: TRBV30; CDR3: CAWAPGQGANTGELFF; DNA: TGTGCCTGGGCCCCGGGACAGGGGGCGAACACCGGGGAGCTGTTTTTT
length: 15; D: -; size: -; J: TRBJ2-3; V: TRBV4-1; CDR3: CASSHFRTGTDTQYF; DNA: TGCGCCAGCAGCCATTTCCGGACAGGCACAGATACGCAGTATTTT
length: 14; D: -; size: many; J: TRBJ2-3; V: TRBV14; CDR3: CASSQDGWVGTQYF; DNA: TGTGCCAGCAGCCAAGATGGGTGGGTCGGGACGCAGTATTTT
length: 11; D: -; size: few; J: TRBJ2-7; V: TRBV19; CDR3: CASSDYYEQYF; DNA: TGTGCCAGTAGCGACTACTACGAGCAGTACTTC
length: 11; D: -; size: -; J: TRBJ1-5; V: TRBV6-5; CDR3: CASGTFRPQHF; DNA: TGTGCCAGCGGGACTTTCCGGCCCCAGCATTTT
length: 14; D: -; size: -; J: TRBJ1-1; V: TRBV5-1; CDR3: CASSSGLPGTEAFF; DNA: TGCGCCAGCAGCTCAGGACTGCCGGGGACTGAAGCTTTCTTT
length: 15; D: -; size: -; J: TRBJ1-5; V: TRBV1; CDR3: CTSSLSGTVNQPQHF; DNA: TGCACCAGCAGCCTATCCGGGACAGTTAATCAGCCCCAGCATTTT
length: 15; D: TRBD1; size: -; J: TRBJ2-2; V: TRBV5-1; CDR3: CASSPGQVATGELFF; DNA: TGCGCCAGCAGCCCTGGACAGGTTGCCACCGGGGAGCTGTTTTTT
length: 17; D: TRBD1; size: -; J: TRBJ1-1; V: TRBV12-5; CDR3: CASGLLSAGTVNTEAFF; DNA: TGTGCTAGTGGTTTGCTATCTGCCGGGACAGTGAACACTGAAGCTTTCTTT
length: 16; D: TRBD1; size: -; J: TRBJ2-7; V: TRBV19; CDR3: CASRSPPGQEADEQYF; DNA: TGTGCCAGTAGATCTCCTCCGGGACAGGAGGCCGACGAGCAGTACTTC
length: 13; D: -; size: few; J: TRBJ2-7; V: TRBV6-5; CDR3: CASKISQPNEQYF; DNA: TGTGCCAGTAAAATATCACAGCCAAACGAGCAGTACTTC
length: 17; D: TRBD2; size: -; J: TRBJ2-3; V: TRBV4-1; CDR3: CASSRTTSGGASDTQYF; DNA: TGCGCCAGCAGCCGGACAACAAGCGGGGGGGCGTCAGATACGCAGTATTTT
length: 15; D: -; size: few; J: TRBJ2-7; V: TRBV5-1; CDR3: CASSPRQGLSYEQYF; DNA: TGCGCCAGCAGCCCTAGACAGGGACTCTCCTACGAGCAGTACTTC
length: 14; D: -; size: -; J: TRBJ1-3; V: TRBV7-9; CDR3: CASRVTGSGNTIYF; DNA: TGTGCCAGCAGAGTGACAGGCTCTGGAAACACCATATATTTT
length: 15; D: TRBD1; size: few; J: TRBJ2-5; V: TRBV5-1; CDR3: CASSRTGTGRETQYF; DNA: TGCGCCAGCAGCCGTACCGGGACAGGGAGAGAGACCCAGTACTTC
length: 17; D: -; size: -; J: TRBJ1-1; V: TRBV4-2; CDR3: CASSPGGTGNRDTEAFF; DNA: TGTGCCAGCAGTCCGGGGGGAACAGGGAACCGCGACACTGAAGCTTTCTTT